Described below is a single T cell receptor (beta chain) sequence and its context. The specificity of this receptor is unknown. The sample holds no much larger clone one base away, and base qualities are not on file. The sample comes from a study of T cell clonotyping in hematopoietic cell transplantation listed by TCRdb under 2021. The study in broad terms: A total of 130 to 150 blood samples were gathered in the study from fewer than 40 consecutive transplant recipients along with their related donors. Recruitment of patients was conducted between late 2015 and January 2017, and follow-up was continued until late 2020 or death.

The CDR3 covers 11 residues, taking in both the cysteine and the phenylalanine. The kept DNA is CDR3 alone, 33 bases in frame from the first base. V loses 0 bases of germline sequence and J loses 5 bases, and the interval between the two ends is 2 bases. The germline V gene gives CDR1 as SNHLY and CDR2 as FYNNEI. The immunoSEQ assay, a bias-controlled multiplex PCR using V- and J-specific primers, was used to amplify TCR beta CDR3 regions from genomic DNA. A proprietary barcode and Illumina adapter sequences were added to the CDR3 amplicons in a second PCR step. An Illumina MiSeq instrument was used to sequence the CDR3 libraries. Processing in the source paper ran as follows. Export and quality control were handled in immunoSEQ Analyzer 3.0, while downstream analyses relied on R Bioconductor and Immunarch. Only productive rearrangements within the normalized downsampled data set were used in the calculation of repertoire metrics. In the normalized cohort, clonotypes with more than 5 templates were defined as pathologically expanded. The Inverse Simpson Index was used to measure repertoire diversity. To capture all clonotypes, CMV-specificity analyses were performed on the non-normalized data set. As stored in TCRdb, this immuneACCESS dataset retains in-frame rearrangements with V and J assigned. A fraction of the clones does not appear; measured against another copy, unresolved V genes explain less than half of the discrepancy, and the remainder lacks a known reason. That table furnishes V, J and clone size, whereas the DNA furnished D and trimming. The table for this sample lists 10,000 to 15,000 clones; 92% of them were counted only once. Jointly, the top ten make up approximately 8% of the sample.

What the work shows at the level of the full study, not this receptor alone: A decrease in recipient TCR diversity was observed after transplant, and a progressive increase in pathologically expanded clonotypes was seen from day 30 to day 180. The sample size was limited, and CD4 and CD8 repertoire contributions could not be separated because cells were not sorted. Inverse Simpson Index values from donors and from recipients before transplant predicted broader TCR repertoire diversity after transplant. Overlap with donor repertoires was found for only a small fraction of recipient repertoires, with over 95% found to appear de novo at the given depth.

The time point label on this specimen signifies: 100 days after allo-HCT. Blood from recipients was drawn about 28 days before transplant and again at days 30, 100 and 180 after transplant. Nuclei Lysis Solution was used to extract genomic DNA from fresh or cryopreserved unfractionated peripheral blood mononuclear cells. This TCR derives from a female patient aged 50-65 years who had an allogeneic stem cell transplant from an unrelated donor, so the T cells may come from the graft donor. Some clones in this sample may be carry-over from other donors' samples. The sequencing used PBMCs, collected 100 days after allogeneic stem cell transplant. The sequence links TRBV2 to TRBJ2-7, with no reliable assignment of the D segment. Here is the DNA: TGTGCCAGCAGTGAAGCCGACGAGCAGTACTTC. Its amino acids are CASSEADEQYF.